This passage covers 21 T cell receptor beta chains from one sample sequenced in a study of T cells in localized non-small cell lung cancer. TCRdb keeps only in-frame clones here, not all; method: immunoSEQ multiplex PCR. The sample holds 100,000 to 150,000 clones, roughly 90% seen once. Specimen: peripheral blood, collected before any cancer treatment. The receptors here all came from an older female donor with stage I lung adenocarcinoma.

The rearrangement links TRBV28 to TRBJ1-4, with TRBD1 matching over 7 bases. The V segment lost 6 bases and the J segment 8 bases; nucleotides outside the gene matches: 3. This CDR3 is 12 amino acids long. Germline values: CDR1 MDHEN, CDR2 SYDVKM. CDR3 sequence: CASSRTGEKLFF. For the CDR3, the DNA is TGTGCCAGCAGCAGGACAGGCGAAAAACTGTTTTTT.

The chain combines TRBV6-1 with TRBJ2-7; TRBD1 matches at 7 bases. V lost 4 bases to trimming and J lost 2 bases; unmatched junction nucleotides: 5. This CDR3 spans 14 amino acids. Looked up from germline, CDR1 is MNHNS and CDR2 is SASEGT. The DNA of the CDR3 is TGTGCCAGCAGTGTACCGGGACAGACCTACGAGCAGTACTTC. Translating gives CASSVPGQTYEQYF.

The chain combines TRBV11-2 with TRBJ2-2; D unresolved. Trimming removed 0 bases at V and 5 bases at J, with 10 bases between. Germline CDR1 and CDR2: SGHAT and FQNNGV. The CDR3 sequence is 15 residues long. Here the CDR3 DNA reads TGTGCCAGCAGCTTAGATCTCCCCCCTACCGGGGAGCTGTTTTTT. The encoded protein is CASSLDLPPTGELFF.

The chain has TRBV2 and TRBJ1-1; weak D call: TRBD1 (5 bases). Trimming cost V 7 bases and J 6 bases, with 18 bases left between them. The CDR3 is 14 amino acids. Germline CDR1 reads SNHLY; CDR2 reads FYNNEI. CDR3 coding DNA: TGTGCCAGCATGGGGCAGCAGCTTGGCGCTGAAGCTTTCTTT. It codes for CASMGQQLGAEAFF.

This chain joins TRBV30 and TRBJ1-1; D gene unclear. V was clipped by 4 bases and J by 1 base, with 10 bases between them. Germline-derived CDR1 and CDR2 are GTSNPN and SVGIG (reference sequence). The CDR3 totals 13 residues. The chain's CDR3 is CAWTATWNTEAFF. Written as DNA, the CDR3 is TGTGCCTGGACGGCCACTTGGAACACTGAAGCTTTCTTT.

This chain connects TRBV30 to TRBJ1-2, with unresolved D. V was pared by 4 bases and J by 7 bases, with 16 bases between. Germline V lookup: CDR1 GTSNPN, CDR2 SVGIG (reference sequence). The CDR3 runs 13 residues. The CDR3 spells CAWITSPRAGYTF. CDR3 bases: TGTGCCTGGATAACCTCCCCGCGGGCTGGCTACACCTTC.

The rearrangement joins TRBV6-1 to TRBJ2-7; possibly TRBD2 for D (6 bases). The CDR3 length is 15 residues. V was cut by 11 bases and J by 9 bases, with 29 bases left in between. Germline V gives CDR1 MNHNS, CDR2 SASEGT. The CDR3 region has the DNA TGTGCCTGCGGGCGAGGGAACCGGGAGAAGTCAGCGCAGTACTTC. It yields the protein CACGRGNREKSAQYF.

The V gene is TRBV19, the J gene TRBJ2-6; TRBD1 aligns across 8 bases. CDR3 length: 16 amino acids. Germline V gene lookup returns CDR1 LNHDA and CDR2 SQIVND (reference sequence). Trimming took 7 bases from V and 0 from J; bases not matched to a gene: 5. The CDR3 region has the DNA TGTGCCAGTACCCCCGGGACAGGCTCTGGGGCCAACGTCCTGACTTTC. Amino acid sequence: CASTPGTGSGANVLTF.

This clone has just one count. This sequence joins TRBV12-2 and TRBJ1-2. TRBV12-2 constitutes a pseudogene. CDR3 size: 16 residues. The CDR3 is CASRTGPTRVNYGYTF. The CDR3 nucleotides are TGTGCAAGTCGCACCGGACCCACAAGGGTTAACTATGGCTACACCTTC.

The rearrangement joins TRBV6-5 to TRBJ2-2; 8 bases fit TRBD1. Germline V lookup: CDR1 MNHEY, CDR2 SVGAGI. Trimming took 4 bases from V and 10 from J; bases not matched to a gene: 14. The CDR3 sequence is 16 residues long. The CDR3 reads CASSSYLQGGAPELFF. The CDR3 DNA sequence: TGTGCCAGCAGTTCCTACCTACAGGGGGGCGCGCCGGAGCTGTTTTTT.

The chain couples TRBV19 to TRBJ1-1, with D maybe TRBD1 (5 bases). Germline V gives CDR1 LNHDA, CDR2 SQIVND (reference sequence). The germline V and J ends were trimmed by 4 bases and 0 bases, with 12 bases remaining between them. The CDR3 consists of 15 residues. The CDR3, as DNA: TGTGCCAGTAGTAGGGGGGTGACTCTGAACACTGAAGCTTTCTTT. Protein product: CASSRGVTLNTEAFF.

This sequence joins TRBV5-1 and TRBJ2-1; D is undetermined. Germline V gene sequence: CDR1 SGHRS, CDR2 YFSETQ. This CDR3 has 11 amino acids. Trimming removed 1 base from V and 8 bases from J, with 4 bases in between. This CDR3 is CASSLNHEQFF. DNA for the CDR3: TGCGCCAGCAGCTTGAACCATGAGCAGTTCTTC.

The chain employs TRBV30 and TRBJ1-1, with TRBD1 as a possible D gene (5 bases). V was trimmed by 7 bases and J by 5 bases, leaving 11 bases between them. Germline V gives CDR1 GTSNPN, CDR2 SVGIG (reference sequence). The CDR3 runs 11 residues. In nucleotides, the CDR3 is TGTGCCTCGCGCAGGGAGACTGAAGCTTTCTTT. Its protein product is CASRRETEAFF.

This sequence joins TRBV27 and TRBJ2-1, with TRBD2 identical over 11 bases. After removal of 6 bases from V and 7 bases from J, the junction contained 8 bases not matched to a gene. CDR3 length equals 15 residues. Germline V gene sequence: CDR1 MNHEY, CDR2 SMNVEV (reference sequence). The CDR3 sequence: CASRQLAGAQNEQFF. The CDR3 coding sequence is TGTGCCAGCAGGCAACTAGCGGGAGCGCAGAATGAGCAGTTCTTC.

The chain is built from TRBV5-4 and TRBJ2-5; a weak D match, TRBD1 (5 bases). V dropped 0 bases and J dropped 1 base, with 7 bases sitting between them. Germline V gives CDR1 SGHNT, CDR2 YYREEE (reference sequence). The length of the CDR3 is 14 residues. The CDR3 reads CASSLVGLQETQYF. In DNA, the CDR3 is TGTGCCAGCAGCTTGGTGGGGCTCCAAGAGACCCAGTACTTC. Supplemented by reference TRBV5-4 and TRBJ2-5, the full variable domain reads ETGVTQSPTHLIKTRGQQVTLRCSSQSGHNTVSWYQQALGQGPQFIFQYYREEENGRGNFPPRFSGLQFPNYSSELNVNALELDDSALYLCASSLVGLQETQYFGPGTRLLVL.

The rearrangement links TRBV25-1 to TRBJ1-2; 11 nucleotides match TRBD1. The V gene end was trimmed by 5 bases and the J gene end by 6 bases; junction bases not matched to a gene: 2. This CDR3 is built from 13 residues. Germline loops: CDR1 MGHDK, CDR2 SYGVNS. CDR3 nucleotide sequence: TGTGCCAGCAGTCAGGGACAGGGGGATGGCTACACCTTC. This sequence encodes CASSQGQGDGYTF.

CDR3 coding DNA: TGTGCCAGCGGAACTAGCGGGAGGGGAAACAATGAGCAGTTCTTC. Encoded protein: CASGTSGRGNNEQFF. V is TRBV6-6 and J is TRBJ2-1; the match to TRBD2 covers 13 bases. Germline trimming cut 8 bases from V and 5 bases from J; bases unmatched to any gene: 6. From germline, CDR1 is MNHNY and CDR2 SVGAGI (reference sequence). The CDR3 runs 15 residues.

The rearrangement joins TRBV5-1 to TRBJ2-4; no clear D. V lost 4 bases, J lost 9 bases, and 29 bases lay in between. The CDR3 contains 18 residues. Germline assignment: CDR1 SGHRS and CDR2 YFSETQ. The CDR3 nucleotides are TGCGCCAGCAGCCAAGGATCAACAGCCACCACTACTAAACCCATTCAGTACTTC. It codes for CASSQGSTATTTKPIQYF.

This chain uses TRBV7-3 with TRBJ2-3; 12 bases match TRBD2. The CDR3 consists of 16 residues. J lost 4 bases, V lost 4 bases, and 6 bases had no gene match. CDR1 is SGHTA and CDR2 is FQGTGA in the germline V gene. CDR3 bases: TGTGCCAGCAGCTCGACGGGACTAGCGGGTTCAGATACGCAGTATTTT. Its translation: CASSSTGLAGSDTQYF.

J is TRBJ2-7 and V is TRBV5-8; D unclear. Germline CDR1 SGHTS, CDR2 YDEGEE. The CDR3 runs 12 residues. V was trimmed by 0 bases and J by 7 bases, leaving 8 bases between them. The CDR3, as DNA: TGTGCCAGCAGCTTGGGAGGTGTTGAGCAGTACTTC. Encoded protein: CASSLGGVEQYF.

The V and J genes are TRBV20-1 and TRBJ2-5, with D unclear. The V end lost 5 bases, the J end lost 2 bases, and 3 bases lay between the germline ends. There are 10 residues in the CDR3. CDR1 DFQATT and CDR2 SNEGSKA come from the germline V gene (reference sequence). The CDR3 DNA sequence: TGCAGTGCTCTACAAGAGACCCAGTACTTC. Amino acid sequence: CSALQETQYF.